These 17 T cell receptor beta chains share one sample of origin, sequenced in a study of T-cell reconstitution after alpha-beta-depleted transplantation in children (dated by TCRdb to 2016 to 2017). Receptor libraries were prepared by PCR. Sequencing took place on an Illumina HiSeq 2500. TCR libraries were prepared with molecular barcoding, using unique molecular identifiers to normalize TCRbeta repertoire quantification. TCRdb itself trimmed the public reads at Q25 with fastp, ran MiXCR and retained productive beta chains. Every entry covers one CDR3 protein and lists the most common genes and DNA from its rows. The sample contains 190,000 or so distinct CDR3 sequences, less than 8% of them found a single time. The leading ten clones occupy 3% to 3.5% of the sample. The sample here was PBMCs from the stem cell graft donor, taken from the stem cell graft. The receptors here all came from a human donor who donated a stem cell graft to a child with Wiskott-Aldrich syndrome.

The chain carries TRBV7-8 and TRBJ2-4; 10 nucleotides line up with TRBD1. Trimming removed 0 bases from V and 0 bases from J; junction bases left unmatched: 11. The CDR3 consists of 20 residues. Germline V gene data show CDR1 as SGHVS and CDR2 as FQNEAQ. The CDR3 protein is CASSLAVWDRGGVAKNIQYF. The CDR3 coding sequence is TGTGCCAGCAGCTTAGCGGTGTGGGACAGGGGAGGTGTAGCCAAAAACATTCAGTACTTC. Based on the CDR3 plus reference TRBV7-8 and TRBJ2-4, the full variable domain is GAGVSQSPRYKVAKRGQDVALRCDPISGHVSLFWYQQALGQGPEFLTYFQNEAQLDKSGLPSDRFFAERPEGSVSTLKIQRTQQEDSAVYLCASSLAVWDRGGVAKNIQYFGAGTRLSVL.

This clonotype was recorded at least ten times. V is TRBV4-1 and J is TRBJ1-5, with TRBD1 matching over 11 bases. CDR1 and CDR2 (germline): MGHRA, YSYEKL. There are 18 residues in the CDR3. V was pared by 1 base and J by 6 bases, with 11 bases of the junction left unmatched. Here the CDR3 reads CASSQAVVGQGGGQPQHF. CDR3 bases: TGCGCCAGCAGCCAAGCCGTTGTGGGACAGGGGGGAGGTCAGCCCCAGCATTTT.

This CDR3 reads CASTKYVWQKISYNEQFF. The CDR3 bases are TGTGCCAGCACAAAGTACGTGTGGCAGAAAATATCCTACAATGAGCAGTTCTTC. J is TRBJ2-1 and V is TRBV28; D ambiguous. The length of the CDR3 is 18 residues. With 7 bases removed from V and 1 base from J, the gap between germline ends came to 23 bases. CDR1 is MDHEN, CDR2 SYDVKM, per germline.

This clonotype was detected ten times or more. V gene TRBV20-1 combines with J gene TRBJ2-3, with 7 bases aligning to TRBD2. The V and J ends lost 2 bases and 4 bases, in that order; junction bases with no gene match: 3. This CDR3 region has 13 residues. Germline V gene sequence: CDR1 DFQATT, CDR2 SNEGSKA (reference sequence). The CDR3 sequence: CSARLAGADTQYF. For the CDR3, the DNA is TGCAGTGCTAGACTCGCGGGGGCAGATACGCAGTATTTT.

This clonotype was counted many times. The rearrangement links TRBV13 to TRBJ2-7; D remains unclear. V dropped 6 bases and J dropped 4 bases, with 13 bases sitting between them. The germline CDR1 and CDR2 sequences are PRHDT and FYEKMQ (reference sequence). The CDR3 has 13 residues. CDR3 nucleotides: TGTGCCAGCAGTCCCTATCTCGCGTACGAGCAGTACTTC. It translates to CASSPYLAYEQYF. The full variable domain, in which reference TRBV13 and TRBJ2-7 provide the parts outside the CDR3, is AAGVIQSPRHLIKEKRETATLKCYPIPRHDTVYWYQQGPGQDPQFLISFYEKMQSDKGSIPDRFSAQQFSDYHSELNMSSLELGDSALYFCASSPYLAYEQYFGPGTRLTVT.

This clonotype was found a few times. The chain joins TRBV21-1 to TRBJ2-5; no check of the table's D call, TRBD1, against the DNA was made. TRBV21-1 is listed as a pseudogene. The CDR3 spans 16 residues. The CDR3 DNA sequence: TGTGCCAGCAGAACTCCGGGACAGGGAGCGGAAGAGACCCAGTACTTC. Translation gives CASRTPGQGAEETQYF.

Ten or more counts support this clonotype. V usage is TRBV20-1 and J usage is TRBJ1-2; 9 bases match TRBD1. The CDR3 totals 14 residues. J was trimmed by 2 bases and V by 3 bases; bases with no gene match: 4. The germline V gene encodes CDR1 DFQATT and CDR2 SNEGSKA (reference sequence). The CDR3 DNA follows: TGCAGTGCTAGGGGGGACAGGGAAAACTATGGCTACACCTTC. This sequence encodes CSARGDRENYGYTF.

This clonotype has at least ten counts. The chain has TRBV5-1 and TRBJ2-1; tentative D call: TRBD1 (5 bases). The length of the CDR3 is 14 residues. Germline assignment: CDR1 SGHRS and CDR2 YFSETQ. Trimming took 0 bases from V and 8 from J, leaving 12 bases between them. CDR3 nucleotides: TGCGCCAGCAGCTTGGAAACCAGGGTGGATGAGCAGTTCTTC. The encoded protein is CASSLETRVDEQFF.

This clonotype was counted many times. The chain employs TRBV5-5 and TRBJ2-3; D call uncertain. Germline V gene sequence: CDR1 SGHKS, CDR2 YYEKEE (reference sequence). The CDR3 runs 14 residues. Trimming removed 0 bases at V and 6 bases at J, with 11 bases between. For the CDR3, the DNA is TGTGCCAGCAGCTTGGACCCATCACCGGATACGCAGTATTTT. Its translation is CASSLDPSPDTQYF.

This clonotype was observed a few times. This chain connects TRBV28 to TRBJ1-5, with D perhaps matching TRBD1 (6 bases). Germline CDR1 and CDR2: MDHEN and SYDVKM. There are 15 residues in the CDR3. Trimming shortened V by 5 bases and J by 5 bases, and 16 bases separated the two germline ends. As DNA, the CDR3 is TGTGCCAGCAGTCCCCAAGGGGGTGTCGATCAGCCCCAGCATTTT. Protein: CASSPQGGVDQPQHF.

This clonotype came up once. This chain links TRBV29-1 with TRBJ1-1; D gene uncertain. CDR1 SQVTM and CDR2 ANQGSEA come from the germline V gene. CDR3 size: 12 residues. Trimming took 5 bases from V and 2 from J, leaving 9 bases between them. Written as DNA, the CDR3 is TGCAGCGTTCGCAGCATCAACACTGAAGCTTTCTTT. It specifies CSVRSINTEAFF.

This clonotype has a count of ten or more. The J gene is TRBJ2-3, the V gene TRBV7-2; D not certain. Deletions cut 5 bases from V and 5 bases from J, with 8 bases between. The CDR3 has 12 residues. Germline values: CDR1 SGHTA, CDR2 FQGNSA. The CDR3 protein is CASSTQVDTQYF. In nucleotides, the CDR3 is TGTGCCAGCAGCACACAAGTAGATACGCAGTATTTT.

In this sample, this clonotype turned up many times. J is TRBJ2-3 and V is TRBV5-6; D is perhaps TRBD1 (5 bases). Trimming pared 2 bases from V and 2 bases from J, leaving 12 bases between. The CDR3 spans 15 residues. In germline, CDR1 is SGHDT, CDR2 YYEEEE. The CDR3: CASSFKLTVTDTQYF. The CDR3 nucleotides read TGTGCCAGCAGCTTCAAACTGACAGTCACAGATACGCAGTATTTT.

This clonotype was found many times. The chain combines TRBV20-1 with TRBJ2-3, with a possible D match to TRBD1 (5 bases). CDR3 size: 13 residues. Trimming shortened V by 6 bases and J by 0 bases, and 10 bases separated the two germline ends. From germline, CDR1 is DFQATT and CDR2 SNEGSKA (reference sequence). The CDR3 coding sequence is TGCAGTGCAAGGACACCTAGCACAGATACGCAGTATTTT. It yields the protein CSARTPSTDTQYF.

In its sample, this clonotype was seen many times. This rearrangement joins TRBV7-9 to TRBJ2-1; D remains ambiguous. Trimming cost V 6 bases and J 9 bases, with 21 bases left between them. CDR3 length: 15 amino acids. Germline V lookup: CDR1 SEHNR, CDR2 FQNEAQ (reference sequence). CDR3 residues: CASRSDPQMVGEQFF. The CDR3, as DNA: TGTGCCAGCAGATCCGACCCGCAAATGGTCGGTGAGCAGTTCTTC.

This clonotype was seen ten or more times. The chain employs TRBV20-1 and TRBJ2-5; the match to TRBD2 covers 7 bases. The CDR3 is made up of 17 amino acids. The V and J ends lost 0 bases and 2 bases, in that order; junction bases with no gene match: 12. The germline gives CDR1 DFQATT, CDR2 SNEGSKA (reference sequence). The CDR3 DNA follows: TGCAGTGCTAGAGATCCGGCGGCTAGCGGCAATCAAGAGACCCAGTACTTC. It is translated as CSARDPAASGNQETQYF.

This chain connects TRBV3-1 to TRBJ1-2; D not certain. Looked up from germline, CDR1 is LGHDT and CDR2 is YNNKEL (reference sequence). The CDR3 is made up of 11 amino acids. Between the trimmed V and J ends, which lost 4 bases and 8 bases, there was a span of 8 bases. CDR3 residues: CASSRPRGYTF. CDR3 DNA sequence: TGTGCCAGCAGCCGCCCGCGGGGCTACACCTTC.